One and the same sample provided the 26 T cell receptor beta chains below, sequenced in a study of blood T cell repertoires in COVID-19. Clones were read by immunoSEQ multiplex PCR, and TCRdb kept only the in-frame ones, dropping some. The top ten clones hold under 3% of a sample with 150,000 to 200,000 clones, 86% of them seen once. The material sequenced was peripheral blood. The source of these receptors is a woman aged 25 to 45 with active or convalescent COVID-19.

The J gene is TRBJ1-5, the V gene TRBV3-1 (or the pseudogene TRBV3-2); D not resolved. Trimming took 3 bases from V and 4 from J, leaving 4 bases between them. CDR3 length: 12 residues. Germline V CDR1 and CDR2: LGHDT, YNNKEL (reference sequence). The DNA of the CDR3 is TGTGCCAGCAGCCAGGAGAATCAGCCCCAGCATTTT. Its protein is CASSQENQPQHF.

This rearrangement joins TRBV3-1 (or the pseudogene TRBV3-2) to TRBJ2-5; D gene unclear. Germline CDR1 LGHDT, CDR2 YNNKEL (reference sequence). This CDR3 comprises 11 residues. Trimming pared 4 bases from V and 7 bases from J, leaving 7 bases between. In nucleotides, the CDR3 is TGTGCCAGCAGCCCCGGGTCGACCCAGTACTTC. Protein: CASSPGSTQYF.

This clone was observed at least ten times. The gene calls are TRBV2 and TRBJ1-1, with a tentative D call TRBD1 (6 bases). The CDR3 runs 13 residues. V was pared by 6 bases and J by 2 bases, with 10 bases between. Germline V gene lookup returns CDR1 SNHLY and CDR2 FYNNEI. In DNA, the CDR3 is TGTGCCAGCAGACGACAGGAAAACACTGAAGCTTTCTTT. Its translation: CASRRQENTEAFF. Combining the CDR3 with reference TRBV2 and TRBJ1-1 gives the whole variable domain EPEVTQTPSHQVTQMGQEVILRCVPISNHLYFYWYRQILGQKVEFLVSFYNNEISEKSEIFDDQFSVERPDGSNFTLKIRSTKLEDSAMYFCASRRQENTEAFFGQGTRLTVV.

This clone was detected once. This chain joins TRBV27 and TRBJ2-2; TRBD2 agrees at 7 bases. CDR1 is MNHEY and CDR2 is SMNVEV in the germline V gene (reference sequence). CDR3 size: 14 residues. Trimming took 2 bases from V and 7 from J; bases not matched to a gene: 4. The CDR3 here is CASSLVRGDGELFF. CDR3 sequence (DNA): TGTGCCAGCAGTTTAGTTCGGGGGGACGGGGAGCTGTTTTTT.

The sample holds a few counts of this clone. CDR3 sequence reads: CASSHKRTSGGADTQYF. The CDR3 DNA is TGTGCCAGCAGCCACAAAAGGACTAGCGGGGGGGCGGATACGCAGTATTTT. This chain links TRBV14 with TRBJ2-3, with TRBD2 matching over 15 bases. V was clipped by 3 bases and J by 6 bases; unmatched bases: 7. This CDR3 contains 17 residues. The germline V gene has CDR1 SGHDN and CDR2 FVKESK.

The DNA of the CDR3 is TGTGCCAGCAGCTTGTTTGCAGGGGACTATGGCTACACCTTC. Its translation is CASSLFAGDYGYTF. The rearrangement uses TRBV5-8 and TRBJ1-2; the D gene is possibly TRBD1 (6 bases). This CDR3 is 14 amino acids long. V shed 1 base and J shed 3 bases, with 10 bases lying between them. Germline lookup yields CDR1 SGHTS and CDR2 YDEGEE.

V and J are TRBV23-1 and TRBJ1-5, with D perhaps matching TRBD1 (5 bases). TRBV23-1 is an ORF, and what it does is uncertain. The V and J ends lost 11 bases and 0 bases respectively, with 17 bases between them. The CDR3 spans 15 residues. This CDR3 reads CAPIKGQVSNQPQHF. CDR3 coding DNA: TGCGCCCCCATTAAGGGGCAGGTTAGCAATCAGCCCCAGCATTTT.

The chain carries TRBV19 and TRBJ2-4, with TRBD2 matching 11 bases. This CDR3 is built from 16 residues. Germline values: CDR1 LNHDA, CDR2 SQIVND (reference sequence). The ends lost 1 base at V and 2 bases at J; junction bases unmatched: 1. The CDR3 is CASSIVAGGTKNIQYF. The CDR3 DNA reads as TGTGCCAGTAGTATAGTAGCGGGAGGGACCAAAAACATTCAGTACTTC.

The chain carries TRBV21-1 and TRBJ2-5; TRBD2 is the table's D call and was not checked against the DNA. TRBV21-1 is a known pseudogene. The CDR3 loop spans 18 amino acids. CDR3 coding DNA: TGTGCCAGCAGCAAAACGGAGGTAGCGGGAGCTCCTGGGGAGACCCAGTACTTC. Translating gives CASSKTEVAGAPGETQYF.

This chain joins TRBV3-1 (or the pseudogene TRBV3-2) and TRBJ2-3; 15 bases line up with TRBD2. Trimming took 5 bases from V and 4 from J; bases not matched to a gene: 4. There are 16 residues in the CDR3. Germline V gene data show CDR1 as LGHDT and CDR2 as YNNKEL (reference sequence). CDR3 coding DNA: TGTGCCAGCAGCTTTCGGACTAGCGGGGGGGCAGATACGCAGTATTTT. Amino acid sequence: CASSFRTSGGADTQYF.

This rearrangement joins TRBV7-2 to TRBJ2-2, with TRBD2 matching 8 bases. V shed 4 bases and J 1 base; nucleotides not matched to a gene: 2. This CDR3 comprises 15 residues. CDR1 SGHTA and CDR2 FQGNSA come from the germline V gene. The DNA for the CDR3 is TGTGCCAGCAGCTCCAGCGGGGGGAACACCGGGGAGCTGTTTTTT. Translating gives CASSSSGGNTGELFF.

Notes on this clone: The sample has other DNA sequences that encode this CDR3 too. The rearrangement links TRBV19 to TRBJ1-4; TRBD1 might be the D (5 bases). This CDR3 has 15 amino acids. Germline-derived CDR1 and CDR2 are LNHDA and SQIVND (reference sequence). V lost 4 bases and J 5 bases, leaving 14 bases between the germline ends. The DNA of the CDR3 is TGTGCCAGTAGTACTGGCGACAGCCAGAATGAAAAACTGTTTTTT. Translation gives CASSTGDSQNEKLFF.

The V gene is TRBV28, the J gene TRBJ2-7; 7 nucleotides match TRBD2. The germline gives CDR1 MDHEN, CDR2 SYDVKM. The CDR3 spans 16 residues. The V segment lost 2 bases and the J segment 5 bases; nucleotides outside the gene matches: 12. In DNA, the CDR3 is TGTGCCAGCAGTTTACCGCGAACTAGCGCTATTAACGAGCAGTACTTC. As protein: CASSLPRTSAINEQYF. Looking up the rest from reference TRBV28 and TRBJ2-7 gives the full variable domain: DVKVTQSSRYLVKRTGEKVFLECVQDMDHENMFWYRQDPGLGLRLIYFSYDVKMKEKGDIPEGYSVSREKKERFSLILESASTNQTSMYLCASSLPRTSAINEQYFGPGTRLTVT.

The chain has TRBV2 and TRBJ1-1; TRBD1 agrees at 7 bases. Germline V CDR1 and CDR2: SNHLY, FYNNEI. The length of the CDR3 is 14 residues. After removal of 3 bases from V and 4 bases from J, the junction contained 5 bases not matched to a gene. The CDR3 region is CASSEDRWVTEAFF. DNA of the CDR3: TGTGCCAGCAGTGAGGACAGGTGGGTCACTGAAGCTTTCTTT.

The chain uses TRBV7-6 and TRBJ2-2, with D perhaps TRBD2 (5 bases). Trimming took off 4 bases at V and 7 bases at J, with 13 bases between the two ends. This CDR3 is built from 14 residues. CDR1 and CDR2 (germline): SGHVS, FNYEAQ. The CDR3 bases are TGTGCCAGCAGCTCTCTACTAGTCGGCGGGGAGCTGTTTTTT. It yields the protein CASSSLLVGGELFF.

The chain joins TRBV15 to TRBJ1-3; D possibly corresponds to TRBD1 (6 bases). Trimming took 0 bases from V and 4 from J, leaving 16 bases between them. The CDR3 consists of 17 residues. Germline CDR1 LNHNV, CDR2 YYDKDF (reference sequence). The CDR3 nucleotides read TGTGCCACCAGCAGAGATTACAGGGTACTCGACGGAAACACCATATATTTT. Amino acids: CATSRDYRVLDGNTIYF.

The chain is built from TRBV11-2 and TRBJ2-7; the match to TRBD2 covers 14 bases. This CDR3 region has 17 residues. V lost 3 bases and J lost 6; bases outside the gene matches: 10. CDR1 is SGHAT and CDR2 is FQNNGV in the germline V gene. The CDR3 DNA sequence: TGTGCCAGCAGCTTCTCGCCCGGGACTAGCGGGAGTCCCGAGCAGTACTTC. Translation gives CASSFSPGTSGSPEQYF.

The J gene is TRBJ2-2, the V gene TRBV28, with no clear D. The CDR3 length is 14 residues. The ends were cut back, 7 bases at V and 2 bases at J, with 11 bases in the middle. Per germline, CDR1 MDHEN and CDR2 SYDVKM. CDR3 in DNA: TGTGCCAGCACTGGGCTGATAAACACCGGGGAGCTGTTTTTT. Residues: CASTGLINTGELFF. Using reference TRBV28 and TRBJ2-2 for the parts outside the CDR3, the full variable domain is DVKVTQSSRYLVKRTGEKVFLECVQDMDHENMFWYRQDPGLGLRLIYFSYDVKMKEKGDIPEGYSVSREKKERFSLILESASTNQTSMYLCASTGLINTGELFFGEGSRLTVL.

CDR3 bases: TGCGCCAGCAGCTTGGCCACGCAGTCGAAGAACACTGAAGCTTTCTTT. The encoded protein is CASSLATQSKNTEAFF. J is TRBJ1-1 and V is TRBV5-1; D call uncertain. V lost 0 bases to trimming and J lost 1 base, with 13 bases between them. The germline CDR1 and CDR2 sequences are SGHRS and YFSETQ. CDR3 size: 16 residues.

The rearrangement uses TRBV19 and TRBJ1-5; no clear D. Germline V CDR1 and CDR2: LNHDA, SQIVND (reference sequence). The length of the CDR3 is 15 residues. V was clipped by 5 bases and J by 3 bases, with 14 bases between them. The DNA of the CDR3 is TGTGCCAGTAGTTGGACTCACGGCAACAATCAGCCCCAGCATTTT. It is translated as CASSWTHGNNQPQHF. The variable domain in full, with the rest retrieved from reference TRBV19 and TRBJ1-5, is DGGITQSPKYLFRKEGQNVTLSCEQNLNHDAMYWYRQDPGQGLRLIYYSQIVNDFQKGDIAEGYSVSREKKESFPLTVTSAQKNPTAFYLCASSWTHGNNQPQHFGDGTRLSIL.

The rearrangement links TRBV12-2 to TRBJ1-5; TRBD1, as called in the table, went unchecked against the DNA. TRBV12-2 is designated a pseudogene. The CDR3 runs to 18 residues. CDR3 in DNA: TGTGCAAGTCGCTTAGAGACAGGGAATAAGAGGGGCAATCAGCCCCAGCATTTT. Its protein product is CASRLETGNKRGNQPQHF.

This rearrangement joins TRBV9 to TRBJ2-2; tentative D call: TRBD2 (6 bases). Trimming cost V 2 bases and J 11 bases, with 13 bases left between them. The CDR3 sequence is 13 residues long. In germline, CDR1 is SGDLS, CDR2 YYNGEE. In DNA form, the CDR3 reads TGTGCCAGCAGCGTTGGGCGGGGCGGCGAGCTGTTTTTT. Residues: CASSVGRGGELFF.

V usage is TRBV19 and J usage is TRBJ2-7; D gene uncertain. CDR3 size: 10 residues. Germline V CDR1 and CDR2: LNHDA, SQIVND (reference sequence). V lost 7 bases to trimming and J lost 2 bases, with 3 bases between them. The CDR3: CASTPYEQYF. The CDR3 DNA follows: TGTGCCAGTACTCCCTACGAGCAGTACTTC.

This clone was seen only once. The CDR3 loop reads CASSPNTGTGWVEEKLFF. In DNA form, the CDR3 reads TGTGCCAGCTCACCAAATACCGGGACAGGGTGGGTAGAGGAAAAACTGTTTTTT. V usage is TRBV18 and J usage is TRBJ1-4; 9 bases map to TRBD1. Looked up from germline, CDR1 is KGHSH and CDR2 is LQKENI. V was pared by 2 bases and J by 8 bases, with 15 bases of the junction left unmatched. This CDR3 is built from 18 residues.

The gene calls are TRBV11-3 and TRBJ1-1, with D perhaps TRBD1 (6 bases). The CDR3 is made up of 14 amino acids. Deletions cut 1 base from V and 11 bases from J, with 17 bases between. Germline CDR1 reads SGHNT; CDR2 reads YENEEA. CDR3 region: CASSLGGQKKEAFF. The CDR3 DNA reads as TGTGCCAGCAGCTTAGGAGGACAGAAGAAGGAGGCTTTCTTT.

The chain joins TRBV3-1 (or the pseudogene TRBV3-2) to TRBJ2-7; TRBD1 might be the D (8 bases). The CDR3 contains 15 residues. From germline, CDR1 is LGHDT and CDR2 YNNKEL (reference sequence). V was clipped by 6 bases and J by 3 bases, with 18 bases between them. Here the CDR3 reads CASRGGQGAFYEQYF. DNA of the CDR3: TGTGCCAGCAGGGGGGGGCAGGGGGCGTTCTACGAGCAGTACTTC.